This paragraph reports one TCR beta chain. The target of this receptor is not known. It has no much larger one-base neighbor in the sample; base qualities were not kept. This specimen comes from a study of graft-versus-host responses after intestinal transplantation (dated by TCRdb to the early 2020s). Some background on the complete study: The transplants that recipients got were multivisceral, liver-intestinal, or isolated intestinal. Every recipient was given anti-thymocyte globulin induction, then maintenance tacrolimus and steroids for two to three years. Graft-versus-host and host-versus-graft alloreactive T cell clones were tracked in the graft, circulation and bone marrow after intestinal transplantation using bulk TCR-beta CDR3 sequencing. To identify alloreactive clones, pre-transplant mixed lymphocyte reaction products were sequenced and compared with unstimulated pre-transplant donor and recipient T cells. Of the approximately 24 intestinal transplant recipients enrolled in the cohort, one of whom was a retransplant, a few patients without pretransplant specimens were excluded. Donor T cell macrochimerism was defined as a peak of at least 4% donor T cells among recipient peripheral blood mononuclear cells. Rather than being sequenced by the commercial service, samples from a few later patients were sequenced in-house on an Illumina MiSeq and processed with MiXCR. Study-wide conclusions, independent of this receptor: Conclusions were limited by the relatively low number and heterogeneity of intestinal transplant patients. GvH clones were detected in recipient bone marrow, and some appeared earlier in ileal mucosa or blood, consistent with an intestinal mucosal origin. Peak levels of circulating GvH clones were associated with declines in HvG clones early after transplant. In patients with donor T cell macrochimerism, the allografts had high GvH to HvG T cell clonal ratios.

Inclusive of the bounding cysteine and phenylalanine, the CDR3 is 14 residues long. The DNA shown is the 42-base CDR3, in frame from base 1. Compared with germline, V lacks 4 bases and J lacks 6 bases; bases without a gene match: 7. CDR1 is given as SGHRS and CDR2 as YFSETQ, both from the germline V gene. The receptor library was made with the immunoSEQ multiplex PCR assay. In most patients, genomic DNA was isolated using the Qiagen DNeasy Blood and Tissue Kit and sent frozen to Adaptive Biotechnologies for TCR sequencing. High-throughput TCR-beta CDR3 sequencing of genomic DNA from most patients was performed by Adaptive Biotechnologies. Concerning the study's data processing: Adaptive's ImmunoSEQ software supplied the TCR sequencing data for around 17 patients, while MiXCR and VDJtools were used to process a few other patients. CD4 versus CD8 sorting errors were corrected by removing sequences found in both subsets at a frequency ratio below 5:1. Because the origin of CDR3 nucleotide sequences shared between donor and recipient could not be assigned, those sequences were removed. To be classed as alloreactive, a clone needed at least 2-fold expansion over unstimulated cells and a minimum CFSE-low frequency of 0.002% (template counts) or 0.001% (read counts). Clones detected in sequenced pre-transplant spleen, lymph node, or MLR CFSE-low populations of the donor or recipient were defined as mappable. The cumulative frequency of alloreactive clones was calculated as a percentage of all sequences, weighted by copy number. The immuneACCESS repertoire file appears here via TCRdb, limited to in-frame rearrangements. These files lack a portion of the clones; in checked studies, under half of the deficit traces to unresolved V genes, and the cause of the others is not known. V and J calls and clone size are those listed in that table; D and trimming were worked out from the DNA. The sample has some 110,000 clones on record, about 88% of them singletons. Over 0.7% of the sample rests with the top ten.

The sample's time point, from its label and the paper: cells obtained before transplantation from donor or recipient. CD3+CD4+ and CD3+CD8+ populations were FACS-sorted from unstimulated pre-transplant donor and recipient cells taken from spleen or lymph nodes. The origin of this receptor is a human donor who received an intestinal transplant. The sequence is built from TRBV5-1 and TRBJ2-1; TRBD1 lines up with 7 middle nucleotides. The sequenced sample was unstimulated CD4+ T cells sorted from spleen or lymph node cells, obtained before intestinal transplant. The CDR3 protein sequence reads: CASSPGDRSNEQFF. The bases are TGCGCCAGCAGCCCCGGGGACAGAAGCAATGAGCAGTTCTTC.